These 8 T cell receptor beta chains were all obtained from the same sample, sequenced in a study of blood T cell repertoires in COVID-19. TCRdb's copy holds only in-frame clones and misses some; the assay was immunoSEQ multiplex PCR. The sample holds 95,000 to 150,000 clones, around 79% seen once. The sample consisted of peripheral blood. All receptors come from a man in his 70s with acute or convalescent COVID-19.

V is TRBV9 and J is TRBJ1-6, with D perhaps TRBD1 (5 bases). V lost 3 bases and J lost 10, with 17 bases in between. Per the germline V gene, CDR1 is SGDLS and CDR2 is YYNGEE. CDR3 length equals 15 residues. CDR3: CASSGGEVLTSPLHF. DNA of the CDR3: TGTGCCAGCAGCGGAGGGGAGGTCCTCACCTCACCCCTCCACTTT.

The V call is TRBV5-4, the J call TRBJ2-1, with D maybe TRBD1 (7 bases). In germline, CDR1 is SGHNT, CDR2 YYREEE (reference sequence). This CDR3 has 15 residues. The V gene lost 3 bases and the J gene lost 4 bases, with 14 bases spanning the gap. The CDR3, as DNA: TGTGCCAGCAGCTCCCAGGGGGGTCCTTACAATGAGCAGTTCTTC. Translation gives CASSSQGGPYNEQFF.

A few counts support this clone. V is TRBV9 and J is TRBJ1-2; D may be TRBD1 (5 bases). From germline, CDR1 is SGDLS and CDR2 YYNGEE. The V end was cut by 3 bases, the J end by 6 bases, with 18 bases between. The CDR3 length is 15 residues. CDR3 bases: TGTGCCAGCAGCGCCCAGAGGTCGGGGGTAGATGGCTACACCTTC. This gives the protein CASSAQRSGVDGYTF.

This chain connects TRBV30 to TRBJ1-1; possible D gene TRBD1, 6 bases. This CDR3 is built from 15 residues. The V end was cut by 2 bases, the J end by 6 bases, with 19 bases between. CDR1 GTSNPN and CDR2 SVGIG come from the germline V gene (reference sequence). The CDR3 region is CAWSRGTRLGSEAFF. DNA for the CDR3: TGTGCCTGGAGTAGGGGGACCCGCCTTGGGTCTGAAGCTTTCTTT.

This sequence joins TRBV14 and TRBJ1-1; possible D gene TRBD1, 5 bases. Germline CDR1 and CDR2: SGHDN and FVKESK. The CDR3 spans 14 residues. V shed 3 bases and J shed 3 bases, with 11 bases lying between them. In DNA form, the CDR3 reads TGTGCCAGCAGCCATGGCAGGGCTCACACTGAAGCTTTCTTT. This gives the protein CASSHGRAHTEAFF.

The V gene is TRBV7-2, the J gene TRBJ2-2; 12 positions match TRBD2. The CDR3 has 18 residues. Germline CDR1 SGHTA, CDR2 FQGNSA. Trimming removed 5 bases from V and 2 bases from J; junction bases left unmatched: 9. This CDR3 reads CASSPRLAGDSNTGELFF. The CDR3 DNA reads as TGTGCCAGCAGCCCTCGACTAGCGGGGGATTCAAACACCGGGGAGCTGTTTTTT. The full variable domain, completed using reference TRBV7-2 and TRBJ2-2, is GAGVSQSPSNKVTEKGKDVELRCDPISGHTALYWYRQSLGQGLEFLIYFQGNSAPDKSGLPSDRFSAERTGGSVSTLTIQRTQQEDSAVYLCASSPRLAGDSNTGELFFGEGSRLTVL.

The chain carries TRBV27 and TRBJ1-3; 8 nucleotides agree with TRBD1. Looked up from germline, CDR1 is MNHEY and CDR2 is SMNVEV (reference sequence). The CDR3 length is 17 residues. With 5 bases clipped from V and 5 bases from J, the junction kept 14 bases outside the gene matches. CDR3 bases: TGTGCCAGCAGTCCAAGACAGGGGTGGGGAGAAAGAAACACCATATATTTT. Translated, it gives CASSPRQGWGERNTIYF.

The chain combines TRBV19 with TRBJ2-5; TRBD1 is a possible D gene (6 bases). Looked up from germline, CDR1 is LNHDA and CDR2 is SQIVND (reference sequence). The CDR3 totals 16 residues. The germline V and J ends were trimmed by 4 bases and 2 bases, with 17 bases remaining between them. CDR3 in DNA: TGTGCCAGTAGTAGTCGCCAAGGGACACCACAAGAGACCCAGTACTTC. Translating gives CASSSRQGTPQETQYF.